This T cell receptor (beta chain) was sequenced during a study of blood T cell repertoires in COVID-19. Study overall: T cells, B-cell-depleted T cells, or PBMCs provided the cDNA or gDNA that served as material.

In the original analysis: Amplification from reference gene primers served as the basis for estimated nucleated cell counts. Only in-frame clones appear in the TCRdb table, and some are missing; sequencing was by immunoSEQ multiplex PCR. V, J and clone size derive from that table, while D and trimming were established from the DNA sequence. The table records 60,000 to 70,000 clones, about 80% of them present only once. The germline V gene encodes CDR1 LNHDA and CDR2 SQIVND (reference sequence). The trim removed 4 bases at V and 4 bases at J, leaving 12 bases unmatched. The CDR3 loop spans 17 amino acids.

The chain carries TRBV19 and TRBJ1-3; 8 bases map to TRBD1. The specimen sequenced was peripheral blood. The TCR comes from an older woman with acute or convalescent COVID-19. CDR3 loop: CASSTSSGGAAGNTIYF. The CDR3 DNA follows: TGTGCCAGTAGTACCTCTTCAGGGGGCGCGGCAGGAAACACCATATATTTT.